The rows below give T cell receptor beta chains drawn from one sample of a study of blood T cell repertoires in COVID-19. Profiling relied on immunoSEQ multiplex PCR, and the TCRdb table lists in-frame clones only, not all of them. The top ten clones hold roughly 6.4% of a sample with about 200,000 clones, around nine tenths of them seen once. Sequenced: peripheral blood. These receptors all come from a man aged 55 to 69 who had recovered from COVID-19. The CDR3 runs from the conserved cysteine through the conserved F or W. Fields, in order: V gene, clone size, J gene, D gene, CDR3 protein, CDR3 DNA. D genes are given only for firm matches. Clone size is stated in some rows and not others, as once, few, many or a class when expanded.

V gene: TRBV6-5
clone size: -
J gene: TRBJ2-1
D gene: TRBD2
CDR3 protein: CASSLGTSGINEQFF
CDR3 DNA: TGTGCCAGCAGTCTTGGGACTAGCGGGATCAATGAGCAGTTCTTC

V gene: TRBV7-2
clone size: once
J gene: TRBJ1-1
D gene: -
CDR3 protein: CASSLATAGGAFF
CDR3 DNA: TGTGCCAGCAGCTTAGCCACAGCCGGAGGAGCTTTCTTT

V gene: TRBV6-1
clone size: -
J gene: TRBJ1-5
D gene: TRBD1
CDR3 protein: CASREGGTGFQPQHF
CDR3 DNA: TGTGCCAGCAGGGAAGGGGGGACAGGGTTTCAGCCCCAGCATTTT

V gene: TRBV4-2
clone size: -
J gene: TRBJ2-5
D gene: TRBD2
CDR3 protein: CASSLAGGPDPETQYF
CDR3 DNA: TGTGCCAGCAGCCTGGCGGGAGGGCCCGATCCGGAGACCCAGTACTTC

V gene: TRBV30
clone size: -
J gene: TRBJ2-7
D gene: -
CDR3 protein: CAWSVRYEQYF
CDR3 DNA: TGTGCCTGGAGTGTGAGGTACGAGCAGTACTTC

V gene: TRBV7-2
clone size: -
J gene: TRBJ2-1
D gene: TRBD2
CDR3 protein: CASTPSSGRYNEQFF
CDR3 DNA: TGTGCCAGCACCCCCTCCAGCGGGAGGTACAATGAGCAGTTCTTC

V gene: TRBV30
clone size: -
J gene: TRBJ1-1
D gene: TRBD1
CDR3 protein: CAWYRGQNTEAFF
CDR3 DNA: TGTGCCTGGTACAGGGGTCAGAACACTGAAGCTTTCTTT

V gene: TRBV4-1
clone size: -
J gene: TRBJ1-2
D gene: TRBD1
CDR3 protein: CASSLDRGVGGYTF
CDR3 DNA: TGCGCCAGCAGTCTCGACAGGGGAGTAGGTGGCTACACCTTC

V gene: TRBV7-8
clone size: -
J gene: TRBJ1-5
D gene: TRBD1
CDR3 protein: CASSLGSGGEQPQHF
CDR3 DNA: TGTGCCAGCAGCTTAGGCTCAGGGGGAGAACAGCCCCAGCATTTT

V gene: TRBV29-1
clone size: -
J gene: TRBJ2-1
D gene: TRBD2
CDR3 protein: CSGSGGTSGISEQFF
CDR3 DNA: TGCAGCGGGTCCGGCGGGACTAGCGGGATTAGTGAGCAGTTCTTC

V gene: TRBV6-2/TRBV6-3
clone size: -
J gene: TRBJ2-5
D gene: TRBD1
CDR3 protein: CASSRQGSTETQYF
CDR3 DNA: TGTGCCAGCAGTCGACAGGGATCAACGGAGACCCAGTACTTC